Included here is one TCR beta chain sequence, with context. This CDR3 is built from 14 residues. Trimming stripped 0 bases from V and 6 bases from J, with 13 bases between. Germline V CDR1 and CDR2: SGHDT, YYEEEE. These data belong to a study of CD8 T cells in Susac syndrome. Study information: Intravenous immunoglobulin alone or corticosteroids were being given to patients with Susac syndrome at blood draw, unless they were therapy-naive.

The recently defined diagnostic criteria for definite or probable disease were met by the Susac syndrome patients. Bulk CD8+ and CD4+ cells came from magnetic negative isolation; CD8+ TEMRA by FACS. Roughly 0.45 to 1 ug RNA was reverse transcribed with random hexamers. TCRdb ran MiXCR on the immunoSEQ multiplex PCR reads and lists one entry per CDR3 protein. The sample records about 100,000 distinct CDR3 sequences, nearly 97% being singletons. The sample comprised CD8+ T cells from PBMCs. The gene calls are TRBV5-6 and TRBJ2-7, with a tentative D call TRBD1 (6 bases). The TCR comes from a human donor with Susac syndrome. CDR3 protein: CASSLGLGATEQYF. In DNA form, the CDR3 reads TGTGCCAGCAGCTTGGGCTTGGGGGCGACCGAGCAGTACTTC.